This TCR beta chain stems from a study of OX40 agonist ivuxolimab in advanced cancers. Notes on the study in general: What antigens the expanded peripheral T cells recognized was never established.

A remark on this clone: Its target is unknown.

Here immunoSEQ multiplex PCR was the method, and the copy in TCRdb shows in-frame clones only, minus some. The table shows 70,000 to 90,000 clones, with less than 90% occurring only once. This clonotype was obtained from an adult with an advanced solid tumor such as melanoma, head and neck, liver or kidney cancer. This specimen consisted of CD4+ or CD8+ T cells sorted from blood, obtained in a trial of the OX40 agonist ivuxolimab.

The CDR3, as DNA: TGTGCCAGCAGTTCAAGACAGGATTCCTACGAGCAGTACTTC. This encodes CASSSRQDSYEQYF. The rearrangement uses TRBV6-5 and TRBJ2-7; D is possibly TRBD1 (6 bases). This CDR3 is built from 14 residues. V lost 4 bases, J lost 1 base, and 11 bases lay in between. The germline CDR1 and CDR2 sequences are MNHEY and SVGAGI.